The rows below give T cell receptor beta chains drawn from one sample of a study of blood T cell repertoires in COVID-19. The assay was immunoSEQ multiplex PCR, and TCRdb's table has in-frame clones only and misses some. The sample shows about 360,000 clones, 65% to 90% of them seen only once. Sequences were obtained from peripheral blood. These receptors originate from a woman aged 60-75 years with COVID-19, enrolled during active disease. Both conserved end residues are part of each CDR3. A D gene is named only where the DNA matches it firmly. Clone size, where shown, is once, few, many, or a class for clones that have expanded.

TRBV5-1	NA	NA	TRBJ2-3	CASGDYPDTQYF	TGCGCCAGCGGCGACTATCCAGATACGCAGTATTTT
TRBV27	NA	NA	TRBJ2-5	CARDQGPLPQETQYF	TGTGCCAGGGATCAGGGGCCCCTGCCCCAAGAGACCCAGTACTTC
TRBV4-2	NA	TRBD2	TRBJ2-3	CASSPSGGVDTQYF	TGTGCCAGCAGTCCTAGCGGGGGGGTAGATACGCAGTATTTT
TRBV7-9	NA	TRBD1	TRBJ2-3	CASSLGTGLTDTQYF	TGTGCCAGCAGCTTAGGGACAGGGCTCACAGATACGCAGTATTTT
TRBV18	once	NA	TRBJ2-5	CASSPGPDQETQYF	TGTGCCAGCTCACCAGGGCCCGACCAAGAGACCCAGTACTTC
TRBV6-2/TRBV6-3	NA	TRBD2	TRBJ2-1	CASSLSLAGPPDEQFF	TGTGCCAGCAGCCTCTCCCTAGCGGGGCCACCCGATGAGCAGTTCTTC
TRBV3-1/TRBV3-2	NA	NA	TRBJ2-3	CASRADSLYRGTDTQYF	TGTGCCAGCAGGGCGGACAGCTTGTACAGAGGCACAGATACGCAGTATTTT
TRBV3-1/TRBV3-2	once	NA	TRBJ1-6	CASSQDGGLNSPLHF	TGTGCCAGCAGCCAAGATGGCGGCCTCAATTCACCCCTCCACTTT
TRBV3-1/TRBV3-2	NA	TRBD2	TRBJ2-5	CASSRTSGGRVETQYF	TGTGCCAGCAGCCGGACTAGCGGGGGGCGCGTTGAGACCCAGTACTTC
TRBV10-2	NA	NA	TRBJ2-1	CASSESTGNSYNEQFF	TGCGCCAGCAGTGAGTCGACTGGCAACTCCTACAATGAGCAGTTCTTC
TRBV10-3	NA	TRBD1	TRBJ1-2	CAISLRDSHGYTF	TGTGCCATCAGTCTCCGGGACAGCCATGGCTACACCTTC
TRBV7-2	NA	TRBD1	TRBJ1-4	CASSLVGTGYEKLFF	TGTGCCAGCAGCTTAGTGGGGACAGGATATGAAAAACTGTTTTTT
TRBV12-5	NA	NA	TRBJ1-4	CASGLDDGGLLNEKLFF	TGTGCTAGTGGTTTGGACGACGGCGGACTGCTAAATGAAAAACTGTTTTTT
TRBV29-1	NA	NA	TRBJ2-1	CSVVRDNEQFF	TGCAGCGTTGTACGAGACAATGAGCAGTTCTTC
TRBV5-5	NA	NA	TRBJ1-1	CASSPWDSRGVAFF	TGTGCCAGCAGCCCCTGGGACTCTCGCGGGGTAGCTTTCTTT
TRBV18	NA	TRBD2	TRBJ2-1	CASSPRTRDNEQFF	TGTGCCAGCTCACCAAGGACTAGAGACAATGAGCAGTTCTTC
TRBV6-6	NA	TRBD1	TRBJ1-2	CASSSQPGQKTYGYTF	TGTGCCAGCAGTTCACAGCCGGGACAGAAAACCTATGGCTACACCTTC
TRBV19	few	NA	TRBJ1-1	CASSMEGLGEAFF	TGTGCCAGTAGTATGGAGGGATTGGGTGAAGCTTTCTTT
TRBV18	NA	TRBD1	TRBJ1-4	CASSPFPRPGTENEKLFF	TGTGCCAGCTCACCATTTCCTCGACCGGGGACAGAAAATGAAAAACTGTTTTTT
TRBV7-2	NA	TRBD2	TRBJ2-3	CASSPTLAGGHTQYF	TGTGCCAGCAGCCCTACACTAGCGGGGGGTCATACGCAGTATTTT
TRBV7-2	NA	TRBD1	TRBJ2-3	CASSLVTGTDTQYF	TGTGCCAGCAGCTTAGTGACAGGGACAGATACGCAGTATTTT
TRBV19	NA	TRBD2	TRBJ2-1	CASSTLAGGYNEQFF	TGTGCCAGTAGTACCTTAGCGGGGGGGTACAATGAGCAGTTCTTC
TRBV5-4	NA	NA	TRBJ2-2	CASSRDRENGELFF	TGTGCCAGCAGCCGCGACAGAGAGAACGGGGAGCTGTTTTTT
TRBV19	once	NA	TRBJ1-5	CASSLVTGLNQPQHF	TGTGCCAGTAGTCTAGTTACAGGGCTAAATCAGCCCCAGCATTTT
TRBV5-1	NA	TRBD1	TRBJ2-5	CASSWGTGQETQYF	TGCGCCAGCAGCTGGGGGACAGGACAAGAGACCCAGTACTTC
TRBV2	NA	TRBD2	TRBJ2-2	CASRTSANTGELFF	TGTGCCAGCAGGACTAGCGCGAACACCGGGGAGCTGTTTTTT
TRBV5-1	NA	NA	TRBJ2-1	CASSFLYEQFF	TGCGCCAGCAGCTTTTTATATGAGCAGTTCTTC
TRBV24-1	NA	TRBD1	TRBJ1-1	CATSDEWTGVGAFF	TGTGCCACCAGTGACGAATGGACAGGGGTGGGCGCTTTCTTT
TRBV4-2	NA	TRBD2	TRBJ2-3	CASSQLLAGGKSSSTDTQYF	TGTGCCAGCAGCCAGTTACTAGCGGGGGGCAAAAGTTCTAGCACAGATACGCAGTATTTT
TRBV6-1	NA	TRBD1	TRBJ1-2	CASSDPGTVYGYTF	TGTGCCAGCAGTGACCCCGGGACAGTCTATGGCTACACCTTC
TRBV5-1	NA	TRBD1	TRBJ2-7	CASSLEGTEDYEQYF	TGCGCCAGCAGCTTGGAAGGGACAGAAGACTACGAGCAGTACTTC
TRBV5-5	NA	TRBD1	TRBJ1-2	CASSTSTGQVGFNYGYTF	TGTGCCAGCAGCACGTCGACAGGGCAAGTGGGGTTTAACTATGGCTACACCTTC
TRBV29-1	NA	TRBD1	TRBJ2-6	CSVHLSGQGYSGANVLTF	TGCAGCGTTCACTTATCCGGACAGGGTTACTCTGGGGCCAACGTCCTGACTTTC
TRBV5-1	NA	NA	TRBJ2-6	CASSLDNRVISGANVLTF	TGCGCCAGCAGCTTGGATAACAGGGTAATCTCTGGGGCCAACGTCCTGACTTTC
TRBV6-1	NA	NA	TRBJ1-1	CASSEREWTEAFF	TGTGCCAGCAGTGAACGAGAATGGACTGAAGCTTTCTTT
TRBV21-1	NA	NA	TRBJ2-5	CASRNIDRGEETQYF	TGTGCCAGCAGAAACATCGACAGGGGGGAAGAGACCCAGTACTTC
TRBV14	NA	NA	TRBJ1-1	CASSHRALNTEAFF	TGTGCCAGCAGTCACAGGGCTCTGAACACTGAAGCTTTCTTT
TRBV27	NA	TRBD1	TRBJ1-2	CASSRRQGDSEGYTF	TGTGCCAGCAGCCGTAGACAGGGGGATTCGGAGGGCTACACCTTC
TRBV6-5	NA	NA	TRBJ2-7	CASSYSYRNYEQYF	TGTGCCAGCAGTTACTCGTACAGAAACTACGAGCAGTACTTC
TRBV11-2	NA	TRBD1	TRBJ1-2	CASSFSGTGMGGYTF	TGTGCCAGCAGCTTCTCCGGGACAGGGATGGGTGGCTACACCTTC
TRBV6-5	NA	NA	TRBJ2-1	CASTPKGYNEQFF	TGTGCCAGCACCCCCAAGGGGTACAATGAGCAGTTCTTC
TRBV11-2	NA	NA	TRBJ2-7	CASSLDFFYEQYF	TGTGCCAGCAGCTTAGACTTTTTCTACGAGCAGTACTTC